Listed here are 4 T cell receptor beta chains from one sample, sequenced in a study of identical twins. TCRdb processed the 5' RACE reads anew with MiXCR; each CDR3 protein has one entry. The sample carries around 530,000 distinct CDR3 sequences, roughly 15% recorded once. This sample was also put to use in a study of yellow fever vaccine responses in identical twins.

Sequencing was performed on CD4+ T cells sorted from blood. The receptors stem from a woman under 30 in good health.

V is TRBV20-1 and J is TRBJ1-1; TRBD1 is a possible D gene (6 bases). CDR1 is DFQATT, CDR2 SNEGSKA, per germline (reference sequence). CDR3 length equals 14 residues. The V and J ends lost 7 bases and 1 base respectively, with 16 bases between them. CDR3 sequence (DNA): TGCAGTGGAAAGAGGGGGGGCCCGAACACTGAAGCTTTCTTT. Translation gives CSGKRGGPNTEAFF.

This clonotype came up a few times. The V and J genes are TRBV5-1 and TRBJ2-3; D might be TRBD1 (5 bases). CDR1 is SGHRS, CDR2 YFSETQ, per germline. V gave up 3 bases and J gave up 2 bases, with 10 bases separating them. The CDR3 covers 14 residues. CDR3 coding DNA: TGCGCCAGCAGCTACCTGACAGTCACAGATACGCAGTATTTT. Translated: CASSYLTVTDTQYF.

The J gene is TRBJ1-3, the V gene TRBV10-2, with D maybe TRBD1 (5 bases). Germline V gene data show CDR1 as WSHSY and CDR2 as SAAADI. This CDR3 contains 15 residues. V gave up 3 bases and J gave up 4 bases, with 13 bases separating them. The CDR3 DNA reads TGCGCCAGCAGTGAACCCGGGGCGGTAGGAAACACCATATATTTT. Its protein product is CASSEPGAVGNTIYF.

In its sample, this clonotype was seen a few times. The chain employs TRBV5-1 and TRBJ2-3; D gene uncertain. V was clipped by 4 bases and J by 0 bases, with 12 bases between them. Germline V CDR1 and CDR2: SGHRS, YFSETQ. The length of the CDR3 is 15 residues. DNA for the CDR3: TGCGCCAGCAGCCCCCCATCGACTAGCACAGATACGCAGTATTTT. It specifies CASSPPSTSTDTQYF.